This TCR beta chain comes out of a study of neurological immune-mediated disorders. One entry per CDR3 protein, called by TCRdb with MiXCR from the 5' RACE reads. The profile shows approximately 85,000 distinct CDR3 sequences, around 13% of them singletons. Study-wide points: None of the CDR3 amino acid sequences in expanded clones turned up in more than one subject, which points to private repertoires in all groups.

Trimming took 4 bases from V and 4 from J; bases not matched to a gene: 6. In germline, CDR1 is ENHRY, CDR2 SYGVKD. The CDR3 length is 14 residues. Indicated time point: longitudinal time-point 2. In its sample, this clonotype was seen many times. The antigen remains unidentified. The sequenced material came from PBMCs. This TCR derives from a female donor with HTLV-1-associated myelopathy (HAM/TSP). V is TRBV10-3 and J is TRBJ1-1, with 7 bases matching TRBD1. CDR3 bases: TGTGCCATCAGTGGTCTACAGGGGAGCACTGAAGCTTTCTTT. As protein: CAISGLQGSTEAFF.